This entry describes one TCR beta chain. Mismatch with germline at one junction end may stem from a read error. One entry per CDR3 protein, called by TCRdb with MiXCR from the reads. Of 150,000 to 200,000 distinct CDR3 sequences in the sample, about 21% were seen once. These data belong to a study of T cell repertoires in cytomegalovirus infection. Overall study: Through public TCR beta signatures, both CMV infection and matching HLA type were indicated.

Germline V lookup: CDR1 KGHDR, CDR2 SFDVKD. The CDR3 loop spans 20 amino acids. The sample was PBMCs. The rearrangement uses TRBV24-1 and TRBJ2-5; TRBD2 matches 14 bases. This sequence originates from a human donor in good health (CMV status not recorded). Some clones in this sample may be carry-over from other donors' samples. The CDR3 sequence is CATSVLEPGLAGVGQETLYF. CDR3 coding DNA: TGTGCCACCAGTGTCCTAGAACCGGGACTAGCGGGAGTTGGTCAAGAGACCCTGTACTTC.